These 27 T cell receptor beta chains were sequenced from one sample in a study of blood T cell repertoires in COVID-19. Clones were sequenced by immunoSEQ multiplex PCR, and TCRdb holds only the in-frame ones, with some missing. The sample lists 310,000 or so clones; over 75% were seen once. Sequencing input: PBMCs or T cells enriched from blood (not recorded which). The receptors derive from a woman aged 40 to 55 who had recovered from COVID-19.

V gene TRBV11-3 combines with J gene TRBJ1-3; TRBD1 matches at 9 bases. Germline V lookup: CDR1 SGHNT, CDR2 YENEEA. V lost 6 bases, J lost 3 bases, and 6 bases stayed unmatched. The CDR3 spans 15 residues. In nucleotides, the CDR3 is TGTGCCAGCAGTTTTACAGGGGGCTATGGAAACACCATATATTTT. Protein sequence: CASSFTGGYGNTIYF. The full variable domain, rest sourced from reference TRBV11-3 and TRBJ1-3, is EAGVVQSPRYKIIEKKQPVAFWCNPISGHNTLYWYLQNLGQGPELLIRYENEEAVDDSQLPKDRFSAERLKGVDSTLKIQPAELGDSAVYLCASSFTGGYGNTIYFGEGSWLTVV.

This chain uses TRBV7-8 with TRBJ1-1, with unresolved D. The CDR3 has 13 residues. Germline CDR1 is SGHVS and CDR2 is FQNEAQ. Deletions cut 6 bases from V and 6 bases from J, with 14 bases between. This CDR3 is CASRIDTSSEAFF. CDR3 bases: TGTGCCAGCAGGATAGACACATCCTCTGAAGCTTTCTTT.

The V and J genes are TRBV7-7 and TRBJ2-5, with TRBD2 matching 11 bases. The CDR3 is made up of 16 amino acids. The germline CDR1 and CDR2 sequences are SSHAT and FNYEAQ (reference sequence). In DNA, the CDR3 is TGTGCTAGCTCCCCTCTACTAGCGGGAGCAGAGGAGACCCAGTACTTC. Amino acids: CASSPLLAGAEETQYF.

This clone was recorded once. The gene calls are TRBV11-2 and TRBJ2-1; 10 bases line up with TRBD1. Trimming removed 5 bases from V and 9 bases from J; junction bases left unmatched: 7. The CDR3 extends over 14 amino acids. Germline V lookup: CDR1 SGHAT, CDR2 FQNNGV. The CDR3 coding sequence is TGTGCCAGCAGCCTTGACAGGGGGCGCATTGAGCAGTTCTTC. Its translation is CASSLDRGRIEQFF.

The chain has TRBV19 and TRBJ2-2; a weak D match, TRBD2 (5 bases). V dropped 7 bases and J dropped 5 bases, with 17 bases sitting between them. This CDR3 is built from 15 residues. The germline V gene has CDR1 LNHDA and CDR2 SQIVND (reference sequence). The CDR3 sequence: CASNDGPRGTGELFF. DNA for the CDR3: TGTGCCAGTAACGATGGCCCCAGAGGGACCGGGGAGCTGTTTTTT.

The J gene is TRBJ2-1, the V gene TRBV6-5; weak D call: TRBD2 (6 bases). The length of the CDR3 is 14 residues. V lost 6 bases, J lost 5 bases, and 14 bases lay in between. Germline V gives CDR1 MNHEY, CDR2 SVGAGI. CDR3 region: CASSLGTGDNEQFF. As DNA, the CDR3 is TGTGCCAGCAGCCTAGGGACTGGGGACAATGAGCAGTTCTTC.

The rearrangement links TRBV18 to TRBJ1-4, with TRBD1 as a possible D gene (5 bases). Germline loops: CDR1 KGHSH, CDR2 LQKENI. Trimming left V 5 bases short and J 8 bases short, with 15 bases between. CDR3 length: 14 residues. CDR3: CASSGALNGEKLFF. DNA for the CDR3: TGTGCCAGCTCAGGGGCCTTAAACGGCGAAAAACTGTTTTTT.

The chain uses TRBV7-2 and TRBJ1-3; the match to TRBD1 covers 8 bases. The CDR3 extends over 13 amino acids. The germline gives CDR1 SGHTA, CDR2 FQGNSA. Trimming at V came to 5 bases and at J to 7 bases, leaving 4 bases not matched to a gene. The CDR3 sequence: CASSQDRGNTIYF. DNA for the CDR3: TGTGCCAGCAGCCAAGACAGGGGCAACACCATATATTTT.

The chain recombines TRBV13 with TRBJ2-1; TRBD2 aligns across 9 bases. J was trimmed by 10 bases and V by 4 bases; bases with no gene match: 14. Germline V lookup: CDR1 PRHDT, CDR2 FYEKMQ (reference sequence). The CDR3 contains 16 residues. CDR3 sequence reads: CASSSSEEAGGREQFF. The CDR3 DNA sequence: TGTGCCAGCAGCTCCTCGGAGGAGGCGGGAGGGCGGGAGCAGTTCTTC.

V and J are TRBV2 and TRBJ1-4; the D gene is possibly TRBD1 (5 bases). This CDR3 has 15 amino acids. Germline V lookup: CDR1 SNHLY, CDR2 FYNNEI. V was cut by 7 bases and J by 3 bases, with 15 bases left in between. The CDR3 region is CASNARGVANEKLFF. CDR3 DNA sequence: TGTGCCAGCAATGCGCGGGGGGTCGCTAATGAAAAACTGTTTTTT.

The chain combines TRBV28 with TRBJ2-2, with D maybe TRBD1 (7 bases). V was shortened by 6 bases and J by 0 bases, with 26 bases between the two germline ends. The length of the CDR3 is 20 residues. Germline CDR1 reads MDHEN; CDR2 reads SYDVKM. The CDR3 nucleotides read TGTGCCAGCAGGGGACTTTACAGGGGAAGAAAATCTACGAACACCGGGGAGCTGTTTTTT. It codes for CASRGLYRGRKSTNTGELFF.

The chain combines TRBV30 with TRBJ1-2, with a tentative D call TRBD1 (6 bases). The CDR3 loop spans 15 amino acids. V shed 5 bases and J shed 5 bases, with 21 bases lying between them. The germline V gene encodes CDR1 GTSNPN and CDR2 SVGIG (reference sequence). The CDR3 bases are TGTGCCTGGGACAGGAACCCCCCCGTACTTTATGGCTACACCTTC. This gives the protein CAWDRNPPVLYGYTF.

The rearrangement links TRBV18 to TRBJ2-5, with D hard to call. V dropped 2 bases and J dropped 2 bases, with 6 bases sitting between them. CDR1 and CDR2 from the germline V gene are KGHSH and LQKENI. The CDR3 contains 13 residues. The CDR3: CASSPFRQETQYF. The CDR3 DNA is TGTGCCAGCTCACCATTCAGGCAAGAGACCCAGTACTTC.

The rearrangement joins TRBV30 to TRBJ2-5; 12 bases line up with TRBD2. CDR3 length equals 17 residues. Germline lookup yields CDR1 GTSNPN and CDR2 SVGIG (reference sequence). V shed 2 bases, J shed 3 bases, and the junction held 10 bases outside the gene matches. The CDR3 reads CAWSRGASGGDKETQYF. The CDR3 DNA is TGTGCCTGGAGTCGTGGGGCTAGCGGGGGGGACAAAGAGACCCAGTACTTC.

The V and J genes are TRBV15 and TRBJ2-3; TRBD2 agrees at 9 bases. Germline loops: CDR1 LNHNV, CDR2 YYDKDF (reference sequence). The trim removed 0 bases at V and 7 bases at J, leaving 8 bases unmatched. The CDR3 consists of 16 residues. For the CDR3, the DNA is TGTGCCACCAGCAGAGATATAGCGGGAGTGTCTAATACGCAGTATTTT. It encodes CATSRDIAGVSNTQYF.

CDR3 residues: CASSEWDSYNSPLHF. CDR3 in DNA: TGCGCCAGCAGTGAGTGGGACAGTTATAATTCACCCCTCCACTTT. V usage is TRBV10-2 and J usage is TRBJ1-6, with 7 bases aligning to TRBD1. The CDR3 is made up of 15 amino acids. The V segment lost 1 base and the J segment 4 bases; nucleotides outside the gene matches: 1. CDR1 is WSHSY and CDR2 is SAAADI in the germline V gene.

The rearrangement joins TRBV30 to TRBJ2-7, with 11 bases that match TRBD1. Germline V gives CDR1 GTSNPN, CDR2 SVGIG (reference sequence). The CDR3 runs 13 residues. Germline trimming cut 4 bases from V and 5 bases from J; bases unmatched to any gene: 4. CDR3 in DNA: TGTGCCTGGATTAGGACAGGGGGCAACGAGCAGTACTTC. Translated: CAWIRTGGNEQYF.

The chain uses TRBV29-1 and TRBJ2-1; D might be TRBD2 (5 bases). The V gene's germline CDR1 is SQVTM and CDR2 ANQGSEA. CDR3 length equals 14 residues. V lost 0 bases, J lost 4 bases, and 10 bases lay in between. CDR3 residues: CSVEDPDLYNEQFF. CDR3 nucleotides: TGCAGCGTTGAAGATCCGGACTTGTACAATGAGCAGTTCTTC.

The V and J genes are TRBV18 and TRBJ2-5, with 7 bases matching TRBD1. The J segment lost 2 bases and the V segment lost 0 bases, leaving 0 bases of the junction unmatched. CDR1 and CDR2 from the germline V gene are KGHSH and LQKENI. CDR3 size: 14 residues. CDR3 sequence reads: CASSPPGQQETQYF. For the CDR3, the DNA is TGTGCCAGCTCACCACCGGGACAGCAAGAGACCCAGTACTTC.

This clone showed up just once. This sequence joins TRBV19 and TRBJ2-5; 7 nucleotides match TRBD1. Germline lookup yields CDR1 LNHDA and CDR2 SQIVND (reference sequence). This CDR3 is 13 amino acids long. Trimming at V came to 4 bases and at J to 3 bases, leaving 2 bases not matched to a gene. CDR3 DNA: TGTGCCAGTAGTACGGGGACAGAAGAGACCCAGTACTTC. It is translated as CASSTGTEETQYF.

The chain carries TRBV9 and TRBJ1-1; a possible D gene is TRBD1 (5 bases). Germline V CDR1 and CDR2: SGDLS, YYNGEE. V shed 0 bases and J shed 2 bases, with 11 bases lying between them. The CDR3 totals 15 residues. The CDR3 sequence: CASSVEGFRNTEAFF. The CDR3 nucleotides are TGTGCCAGCAGCGTAGAGGGGTTCAGAAACACTGAAGCTTTCTTT.

The chain has TRBV30 and TRBJ1-1; 9 bases agree with TRBD1. The CDR3 sequence is 14 residues long. After removal of 3 bases from V and 3 bases from J, the junction contained 5 bases not matched to a gene. CDR1 GTSNPN and CDR2 SVGIG come from the germline V gene (reference sequence). The CDR3: CAWSIRDRDTEAFF. CDR3 bases: TGTGCCTGGAGCATCCGGGACAGGGACACTGAAGCTTTCTTT.

The CDR3 DNA sequence: TGTGCCAGCAGCTTAGTTCGAGAAGAGACCCAGTACTTC. Translated, it gives CASSLVREETQYF. This chain links TRBV7-3 with TRBJ2-5; D is ambiguous. CDR3 size: 13 residues. Trimming pared 2 bases from V and 3 bases from J, leaving 7 bases between. CDR1 is SGHTA, CDR2 FQGTGA, per germline. Full variable domain (rest looked up from reference TRBV7-3 and TRBJ2-5): GAGVSQTPSNKVTEKGKYVELRCDPISGHTALYWYRQSLGQGPEFLIYFQGTGAADDSGLPNDRFFAVRPEGSVSTLKIQRTERGDSAVYLCASSLVREETQYFGPGTRLLVL.

The chain couples TRBV7-8 to TRBJ2-1; 7 positions agree with TRBD2. CDR1 is SGHVS and CDR2 is FQNEAQ in the germline V gene. This CDR3 is built from 15 residues. Trimming took 2 bases from V and 2 from J; bases not matched to a gene: 3. The CDR3 region has the DNA TGTGCCAGCAGCTTAAATCTAGCGGCCTACAATGAGCAGTTCTTC. Its protein is CASSLNLAAYNEQFF.

The chain recombines TRBV5-1 with TRBJ2-7, with TRBD1 matching over 7 bases. V was clipped by 10 bases and J by 0 bases; unmatched bases: 19. The CDR3 has 17 residues. Per the germline V gene, CDR1 is SGHRS and CDR2 is YFSETQ. CDR3 sequence (DNA): TGCGCCCGCGACGGGGACAGCAATAAGGACAACTCCTACGAGCAGTACTTC. It encodes CARDGDSNKDNSYEQYF.

This chain uses TRBV11-3 with TRBJ2-7; D is possibly TRBD1 (5 bases). Germline CDR1 reads SGHNT; CDR2 reads YENEEA. The CDR3 covers 14 residues. Trimming cost V 5 bases and J 3 bases, with 14 bases left between them. CDR3 in amino acids: CASSLGHLDYEQYF. In DNA form, the CDR3 reads TGTGCCAGCAGCCTCGGACATCTAGACTACGAGCAGTACTTC.

This chain links TRBV6-5 with TRBJ2-5, with D possibly matching TRBD1 (6 bases). The germline V gene has CDR1 MNHEY and CDR2 SVGAGI. Trimming pared 4 bases from V and 0 bases from J, leaving 6 bases between. The CDR3 has 13 amino acids. CDR3 protein: CASSWTDQETQYF. The DNA of the CDR3 is TGTGCCAGCAGTTGGACAGACCAAGAGACCCAGTACTTC.